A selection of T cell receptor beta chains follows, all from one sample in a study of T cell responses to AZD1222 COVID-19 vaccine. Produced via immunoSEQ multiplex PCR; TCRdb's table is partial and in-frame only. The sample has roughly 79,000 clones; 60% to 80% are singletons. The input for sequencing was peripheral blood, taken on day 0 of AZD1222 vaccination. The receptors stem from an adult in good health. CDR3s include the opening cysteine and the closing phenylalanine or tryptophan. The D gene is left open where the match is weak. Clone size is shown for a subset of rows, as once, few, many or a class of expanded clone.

cdr3_aa: CASSRDFGGTGELFF
cdr3_nt: TGTGCCAGCAGCAGGGACTTTGGTGGCACCGGGGAGCTGTTTTTT
j_call: TRBJ2-2
v_call: TRBV5-4
clone_size: NA
d_call: NA

cdr3_aa: CASSFTPGQNYGYTF
cdr3_nt: TGTGCCAGCAGCTTTACGCCGGGACAGAACTATGGCTACACCTTC
j_call: TRBJ1-2
v_call: TRBV12-1
clone_size: NA
d_call: NA

cdr3_aa: CASRETGANVLTF
cdr3_nt: TGTGCCAGCAGGGAAACTGGGGCCAACGTCCTGACTTTC
j_call: TRBJ2-6
v_call: TRBV28
clone_size: NA
d_call: NA

cdr3_aa: CASNQQGENTEAFF
cdr3_nt: TGTGCCAGTAACCAACAGGGCGAGAACACTGAAGCTTTCTTT
j_call: TRBJ1-1
v_call: TRBV19
clone_size: NA
d_call: NA

cdr3_aa: CASSGETSTFSYNEQFF
cdr3_nt: TGTGCCAGCAGCGGCGAGACGAGCACCTTCTCCTACAATGAGCAGTTCTTC
j_call: TRBJ2-1
v_call: TRBV11-3
clone_size: NA
d_call: NA

cdr3_aa: CASTYAGRETQYF
cdr3_nt: TGTGCCAGCACCTACGCCGGGAGGGAGACCCAGTACTTC
j_call: TRBJ2-5
v_call: TRBV11-1
clone_size: NA
d_call: TRBD2

cdr3_aa: CASSPSGTQETQYF
cdr3_nt: TGTGCCAGCAGCCCTAGCGGGACCCAAGAGACCCAGTACTTC
j_call: TRBJ2-5
v_call: TRBV7-8
clone_size: NA
d_call: TRBD2

cdr3_aa: CASSLREQNEKLFF
cdr3_nt: TGTGCCAGCAGCTTAAGAGAGCAGAATGAAAAACTGTTTTTT
j_call: TRBJ1-4
v_call: TRBV7-9
clone_size: once
d_call: NA

cdr3_aa: CASAGKVNSPLHF
cdr3_nt: TGTGCCAGCGCAGGGAAGGTTAATTCACCCCTCCACTTT
j_call: TRBJ1-6
v_call: TRBV11-2
clone_size: few
d_call: NA

cdr3_aa: CAWSVPRGGTNYGYTF
cdr3_nt: TGTGCCTGGAGTGTCCCCCGAGGGGGCACTAACTATGGCTACACCTTC
j_call: TRBJ1-2
v_call: TRBV30
clone_size: few
d_call: TRBD1

cdr3_aa: CASNKGIAGGPGELFF
cdr3_nt: TGTGCCAGTAATAAAGGAATAGCGGGAGGGCCCGGGGAGCTGTTTTTT
j_call: TRBJ2-2
v_call: TRBV5-4
clone_size: NA
d_call: TRBD2

cdr3_aa: CASSLDRTTTF
cdr3_nt: TGTGCCAGCAGCTTAGACAGGACCACTACTTTC
j_call: TRBJ1-2
v_call: TRBV11-2
clone_size: NA
d_call: NA

cdr3_aa: CASSRGDQRRQETQYF
cdr3_nt: TGTGCCAGCAGCCGAGGGGACCAAAGGAGACAAGAGACCCAGTACTTC
j_call: TRBJ2-5
v_call: TRBV7-8
clone_size: NA
d_call: NA

cdr3_aa: CASARDRLSEQYF
cdr3_nt: TGTGCCAGTGCCAGGGACAGATTATCCGAGCAGTACTTC
j_call: TRBJ2-7
v_call: TRBV11-3
clone_size: NA
d_call: TRBD1

cdr3_aa: CASSRTPNTGELFF
cdr3_nt: TGTGCCAGCAGTCGGACGCCGAACACCGGGGAGCTGTTTTTT
j_call: TRBJ2-2
v_call: TRBV2
clone_size: NA
d_call: NA

cdr3_aa: CASSLGGSYEQYF
cdr3_nt: TGTGCCAGCTCCCTCGGGGGATCCTACGAGCAGTACTTC
j_call: TRBJ2-7
v_call: TRBV12-3/TRBV12-4
clone_size: NA
d_call: NA

cdr3_aa: CASTHSIATGRYEQFF
cdr3_nt: TGTGCCAGCACCCATTCAATAGCAACGGGGAGGTATGAGCAGTTCTTC
j_call: TRBJ2-1
v_call: TRBV7-9
clone_size: NA
d_call: NA

cdr3_aa: CASSTGLAGIEQYF
cdr3_nt: TGCGCCAGCAGCACCGGACTAGCGGGAATCGAGCAGTACTTC
j_call: TRBJ2-7
v_call: TRBV5-1
clone_size: NA
d_call: TRBD2

cdr3_aa: CASSPYRPSYEQYF
cdr3_nt: TGTGCCAGCAGTCCTTACAGGCCCTCCTACGAGCAGTACTTC
j_call: TRBJ2-7
v_call: TRBV14
clone_size: NA
d_call: NA

cdr3_aa: CASSPLRDTEAFF
cdr3_nt: TGTGCCAGCTCACCGTTGAGGGACACTGAAGCTTTCTTT
j_call: TRBJ1-1
v_call: TRBV18
clone_size: NA
d_call: NA

cdr3_aa: CASSYPRDRLGYTF
cdr3_nt: TGTGCCAGCAGTTACCCTCGGGACAGACTCGGCTACACCTTC
j_call: TRBJ1-2
v_call: TRBV6-5
clone_size: NA
d_call: TRBD1

cdr3_aa: CATSDPVTDTQYF
cdr3_nt: TGTGCCACCAGTGACCCCGTGACAGATACGCAGTATTTT
j_call: TRBJ2-3
v_call: TRBV24-1
clone_size: NA
d_call: NA

cdr3_aa: CASSTEGQGAYNEQFF
cdr3_nt: TGTGCCAGTAGTACTGAGGGACAGGGGGCCTACAATGAGCAGTTCTTC
j_call: TRBJ2-1
v_call: TRBV19
clone_size: NA
d_call: TRBD1

cdr3_aa: CASSQALGQGQETQYF
cdr3_nt: TGCGCCAGCAGCCAAGCATTAGGACAGGGGCAAGAGACCCAGTACTTC
j_call: TRBJ2-5
v_call: TRBV4-3
clone_size: NA
d_call: TRBD1

cdr3_aa: CASSTTGGGTTNEKLFF
cdr3_nt: TGTGCCAGCTCAACCACAGGGGGGGGAACAACTAATGAAAAACTGTTTTTT
j_call: TRBJ1-4
v_call: TRBV18
clone_size: NA
d_call: TRBD1

cdr3_aa: CASQISRYTDTQYF
cdr3_nt: TGTGCCAGTCAGATTAGCCGGTACACAGATACGCAGTATTTT
j_call: TRBJ2-3
v_call: TRBV2
clone_size: NA
d_call: NA

cdr3_aa: CASSPLGLAGPSSYNEQFF
cdr3_nt: TGTGCCAGCAGCCCTTTGGGACTAGCGGGCCCGAGCTCCTACAATGAGCAGTTCTTC
j_call: TRBJ2-1
v_call: TRBV12-1
clone_size: few
d_call: NA

cdr3_aa: CAWSKAHTGELFF
cdr3_nt: TGTGCCTGGAGTAAAGCTCACACCGGGGAGCTGTTTTTT
j_call: TRBJ2-2
v_call: TRBV30
clone_size: NA
d_call: NA

cdr3_aa: CASSQRGGSSYNEQFF
cdr3_nt: TGTGCCAGCAGCCAACGGGGAGGGAGCTCCTACAATGAGCAGTTCTTC
j_call: TRBJ2-1
v_call: TRBV14
clone_size: many
d_call: TRBD2

cdr3_aa: CASCGLASTDTQYF
cdr3_nt: TGTGCCAGCTGCGGACTAGCGAGCACAGATACGCAGTATTTT
j_call: TRBJ2-3
v_call: TRBV2
clone_size: NA
d_call: TRBD2

cdr3_aa: CASSPDRGDEQFF
cdr3_nt: TGTGCCAGTAGTCCCGACAGGGGCGATGAGCAGTTCTTC
j_call: TRBJ2-1
v_call: TRBV19
clone_size: NA
d_call: TRBD1

cdr3_aa: CASGLQEGTDTQYF
cdr3_nt: TGTGCTAGTGGTTTGCAAGAGGGCACAGATACGCAGTATTTT
j_call: TRBJ2-3
v_call: TRBV12-5
clone_size: NA
d_call: NA

cdr3_aa: CASSPRAGQETQYF
cdr3_nt: TGTGCCAGTAGTCCTCGAGCGGGCCAAGAGACCCAGTACTTC
j_call: TRBJ2-5
v_call: TRBV19
clone_size: NA
d_call: NA

cdr3_aa: CASSYSGQGFETEAFF
cdr3_nt: TGTGCCAGCAGTTACTCGGGACAGGGGTTCGAAACTGAAGCTTTCTTT
j_call: TRBJ1-1
v_call: TRBV6-5
clone_size: NA
d_call: TRBD1

cdr3_aa: CASSGTGDHPTLNEKLFF
cdr3_nt: TGCGCCAGCTCTGGGACAGGGGACCATCCCACCCTTAATGAAAAACTGTTTTTT
j_call: TRBJ1-4
v_call: TRBV5-1
clone_size: NA
d_call: TRBD1

cdr3_aa: CASSTAWRETQYF
cdr3_nt: TGTGCCAGCAGCACTGCCTGGAGGGAGACCCAGTACTTC
j_call: TRBJ2-5
v_call: TRBV28
clone_size: NA
d_call: NA

cdr3_aa: CASSPGTSGNHRYNEQFF
cdr3_nt: TGTGCCAGCAGCCCTGGGACTAGCGGGAACCACAGGTACAATGAGCAGTTCTTC
j_call: TRBJ2-1
v_call: TRBV3-1/TRBV3-2
clone_size: NA
d_call: TRBD2

cdr3_aa: CASSFQGYYTEAFF
cdr3_nt: TGTGCCAGCAGTTTCCAGGGGTATTACACTGAAGCTTTCTTT
j_call: TRBJ1-1
v_call: TRBV27
clone_size: few
d_call: NA

cdr3_aa: CASSLGGTRIYEQYF
cdr3_nt: TGTGCCAGCAGCTTGGGGGGTACTCGAATCTACGAGCAGTACTTC
j_call: TRBJ2-7
v_call: TRBV5-6
clone_size: NA
d_call: NA

cdr3_aa: CASSENPRETQYF
cdr3_nt: TGTGCCAGCTCAGAAAACCCCAGGGAGACCCAGTACTTC
j_call: TRBJ2-5
v_call: TRBV18
clone_size: NA
d_call: NA

cdr3_aa: CASSLKGQGVPSSYNEQFF
cdr3_nt: TGTGCCAGCAGTTTAAAGGGACAGGGTGTTCCAAGCTCCTACAATGAGCAGTTCTTC
j_call: TRBJ2-1
v_call: TRBV27
clone_size: NA
d_call: TRBD1

cdr3_aa: CASSLRGASVTDTQYF
cdr3_nt: TGTGCCAGCAGCTTAAGAGGGGCTAGCGTCACAGATACGCAGTATTTT
j_call: TRBJ2-3
v_call: TRBV7-2
clone_size: NA
d_call: NA

cdr3_aa: CASSPGQGYEQYF
cdr3_nt: TGTGCCAGCAGCCCGGGACAGGGCTACGAGCAGTACTTC
j_call: TRBJ2-7
v_call: TRBV9
clone_size: NA
d_call: TRBD1

cdr3_aa: CASSIIGSGYNEQFF
cdr3_nt: TGTGCCAGTAGTATAATCGGTTCAGGGTACAATGAGCAGTTCTTC
j_call: TRBJ2-1
v_call: TRBV19
clone_size: NA
d_call: NA

cdr3_aa: CASSNDRGAYNEQFF
cdr3_nt: TGTGCCAGCAGTAACGACAGGGGAGCCTACAATGAGCAGTTCTTC
j_call: TRBJ2-1
v_call: TRBV2
clone_size: NA
d_call: TRBD1

cdr3_aa: CASRTGTSSYNEQFF
cdr3_nt: TGTGCCAGCAGAACAGGAACCAGCTCCTACAATGAGCAGTTCTTC
j_call: TRBJ2-1
v_call: TRBV28
clone_size: NA
d_call: NA

cdr3_aa: CAWSIDGNTIYF
cdr3_nt: TGTGCCTGGAGTATAGATGGAAACACCATATATTTT
j_call: TRBJ1-3
v_call: TRBV30
clone_size: few
d_call: NA